The T cell receptor beta chain under discussion was sequenced for a study of cytotoxic CD8 clonotypes in ibrutinib-treated CLL. With regard to this clone: Its antigen is not known.

Findings and caveats of the study: Contraction or stability on treatment characterized the public clonotypes, which were uncommon.

Trimming cost V 1 base and J 6 bases; bases outside gene matches: 6. The CDR3 contains 14 residues. CDR1 and CDR2 (germline): MNHNS, SASEGT. Clones were read by immunoSEQ multiplex PCR, and TCRdb kept only the in-frame ones, dropping some. The sample holds more than 85,000 clones, roughly 80% seen once. The chain joins TRBV6-1 to TRBJ2-7; TRBD1 matches 7 bases. The source was PBMCs, collected after 12 months of ibrutinib treatment. This sequence was found in a human donor with chronic lymphocytic leukemia. CDR3 sequence (DNA): TGTGCCAGCAGTGAAGTCAGGTACAGGGGCGAGCAGTACTTC. This sequence encodes CASSEVRYRGEQYF.